The entry that follows covers one T cell receptor (beta chain) sequence. The entry originates in a study of blood T cell repertoires in COVID-19. Germline assignment: CDR1 SGHTA and CDR2 FQGTGA. The V and J ends lost 6 bases and 14 bases, in that order; junction bases with no gene match: 8. This CDR3 is built from 13 residues. Clones were sequenced by immunoSEQ multiplex PCR, and TCRdb holds only the in-frame ones, with some missing. The table has around 200,000 clones, less than 85% seen once. The chain employs TRBV7-3 and TRBJ2-1; TRBD2 matches at 12 bases. The sequence was collected from a human donor in a cohort sampled during active COVID-19. Sequenced: peripheral blood. CDR3: CASRQGLAGFKFF. Here the CDR3 DNA reads TGTGCCAGCAGACAAGGACTAGCGGGGTTTAAGTTCTTC.